Each of the 3 T cell receptor beta chains below was sequenced from the same sample in a study of blood T cell repertoires in COVID-19. Sequencing used immunoSEQ multiplex PCR; TCRdb keeps in-frame clones, though not all of them. The table includes about 150,000 clones, 91% detected once. Sequenced: peripheral blood. Receptor source: a man over 45 with acute or convalescent COVID-19.

V and J are TRBV12-5 and TRBJ2-1, with 16 bases aligning to TRBD2. The trim removed 4 bases at V and 7 bases at J, leaving 1 base unmatched. Germline CDR1 LGHNT, CDR2 FRNRAP. The CDR3 is 15 amino acids. CDR3 in amino acids: CASGWGLAGGNEQFF. DNA for the CDR3: TGTGCTAGTGGTTGGGGACTAGCGGGGGGGAATGAGCAGTTCTTC.

CDR3 coding DNA: TGTGCCAGCAGTGGGACAGGTCGGAATCAGCCCCAGCATTTT. Protein: CASSGTGRNQPQHF. The chain employs TRBV2 and TRBJ1-5; 7 bases are shared with TRBD1. The CDR3 spans 14 residues. Germline-derived CDR1 and CDR2 are SNHLY and FYNNEI. Unmatched junction bases numbered 4, after V lost 4 bases and J lost 4 bases.

This chain's CDR3 is CASSVEEGSVYEQFF. The CDR3 DNA follows: TGTGCCAGCAGCGTAGAGGAGGGTAGCGTCTATGAGCAGTTCTTC. V is TRBV9 and J is TRBJ2-1, with D possibly matching TRBD2 (6 bases). The V end was cut by 0 bases, the J end by 8 bases, with 15 bases between. The CDR3 length is 15 residues. Germline V gene sequence: CDR1 SGDLS, CDR2 YYNGEE.